This T cell receptor beta chain was captured in a study of blood T cell repertoires in COVID-19. Looking at the study overall: The study drew acute and convalescent COVID-19 samples from the United States, Italy and Spain. PBMCs, B-cell-depleted T cells, or T cells provided the cDNA or gDNA that made up the material.

Germline lookup yields CDR1 MGHDK and CDR2 SYGVNS. V lost 6 bases and J 0 bases, leaving 15 bases between the germline ends. This CDR3 region has 17 residues. Assay: immunoSEQ multiplex PCR; the TCRdb copy retains only in-frame clones and omits some. Of about 300,000 clones listed, about 90% were seen once; the top ten hold 5.5% to 7%. Cohort placement rested on clinical history that participants reported themselves. The sequenced sample consisted of PBMCs or T cells enriched from blood (not recorded which). This TCR derives from a woman younger than 45 who had recovered from COVID-19. V gene TRBV25-1 combines with J gene TRBJ2-6; D might be TRBD1 (5 bases). The CDR3 nucleotides read TGTGCCAGCAGCCGTGGAGCAGGGCGCTCTGGGGCCAACGTCCTGACTTTC. It codes for CASSRGAGRSGANVLTF.